The present entry profiles one T cell receptor (beta chain) with its context. Sequencing used immunoSEQ multiplex PCR; TCRdb keeps in-frame clones, though not all of them. The sample records about 180,000 clones, 80% being singletons. This specimen comes from a study of blood T cell repertoires in COVID-19. Across the whole study: The cDNA or gDNA used as material had been derived from T cells, B-cell-depleted T cells, or PBMCs.

This CDR3 region has 17 residues. Per germline, CDR1 LNHDA and CDR2 SQIVND (reference sequence). Deletions cut 1 base from V and 6 bases from J, with 19 bases between. The sequence was collected from a man aged 70-80 years with active or convalescent COVID-19. The chain couples TRBV19 to TRBJ1-5; unclear D gene. Sequencing was done on a sample of peripheral blood. The CDR3 region is CASSIGAGSLSVQPQHF. CDR3 nucleotide sequence: TGTGCCAGTAGTATAGGGGCAGGCTCTCTAAGTGTTCAGCCCCAGCATTTT.